This entry lists 9 T cell receptor beta chains sequenced from one sample in a study of cytomegalovirus exposure and HLA in healthy donors. The PCR ran on 60 Vbeta and 13 Jbeta primers. TCRdb's copy holds only in-frame clones and misses some; the assay was immunoSEQ multiplex PCR. The data hold more than 95,000 clones, with 17% observed a single time. The specimen sequenced was PBMCs. The receptor set was obtained from a female donor in good health and CMV-seropositive.

This clone was seen a handful of times. The rearrangement uses TRBV18 and TRBJ2-5; D not certain. Trimming took off 2 bases at V and 4 bases at J, with 5 bases between the two ends. CDR3 size: 12 residues. CDR1 and CDR2 (germline): KGHSH, LQKENI. The CDR3 DNA sequence: TGTGCCAGCTCACCATCGGGAGAGACCCAGTACTTC. It codes for CASSPSGETQYF.

This clone turned up a few times. J is TRBJ1-5 and V is TRBV27; D gene uncertain. CDR3 length equals 13 residues. Germline assignment: CDR1 MNHEY and CDR2 SMNVEV (reference sequence). Trimming left V 5 bases short and J 5 bases short, with 10 bases between. CDR3 loop: CASSPESDQPQHF. DNA of the CDR3: TGTGCCAGCAGTCCGGAGAGCGATCAGCCCCAGCATTTT.

The chain has TRBV7-8 and TRBJ2-7; 7 positions match TRBD2. V shed 2 bases, J shed 3 bases, and the junction held 7 bases outside the gene matches. Germline V gene sequence: CDR1 SGHVS, CDR2 FQNEAQ. CDR3 length equals 15 residues. The DNA of the CDR3 is TGTGCCAGCAGCTTAAAATTAAGCGGGAACTACGAGCAGTACTTC. Amino acid sequence: CASSLKLSGNYEQYF.

The rearrangement links TRBV6-5 to TRBJ2-1; TRBD2 matches 7 bases. Germline V gene sequence: CDR1 MNHEY, CDR2 SVGAGI. The CDR3 consists of 16 residues. The trim removed 2 bases at V and 3 bases at J, leaving 7 bases unmatched. Here the CDR3 reads CASSYVMGEGYNEQFF. The DNA of the CDR3 is TGTGCCAGCAGTTACGTAATGGGGGAGGGCTACAATGAGCAGTTCTTC.

V and J are TRBV25-1 and TRBJ1-1, with a possible D match to TRBD1 (5 bases). CDR1 and CDR2 from the germline V gene are MGHDK and SYGVNS. Trimming pared 5 bases from V and 2 bases from J, leaving 15 bases between. CDR3 length: 15 residues. CDR3 sequence reads: CASSLLTGDNTEAFF. DNA of the CDR3: TGTGCCAGCAGTCTTCTAACAGGAGATAACACTGAAGCTTTCTTT.

The chain is built from TRBV30 and TRBJ1-1; possible D gene TRBD1, 6 bases. V was cut by 6 bases and J by 5 bases, with 16 bases left in between. Germline CDR1 reads GTSNPN; CDR2 reads SVGIG (reference sequence). The CDR3 loop spans 13 amino acids. Here the CDR3 reads CACHGGAWTEAFF. CDR3 nucleotide sequence: TGTGCCTGCCATGGGGGGGCTTGGACTGAAGCTTTCTTT.

In its sample, this clone was seen a few times. The chain employs TRBV27 and TRBJ1-6; D gene uncertain. Germline V gene data show CDR1 as MNHEY and CDR2 as SMNVEV (reference sequence). Deletions cut 2 bases from V and 8 bases from J, with 10 bases between. CDR3 length equals 14 residues. As DNA, the CDR3 is TGTGCCAGCAGTTTACAAACGGCGGATTCACCCCTCCACTTT. Protein sequence: CASSLQTADSPLHF.

The chain joins TRBV2 to TRBJ1-1; 8 positions agree with TRBD1. Germline CDR1 and CDR2: SNHLY and FYNNEI. This CDR3 is built from 13 residues. Trimming cost V 8 bases and J 0 bases; bases outside gene matches: 2. The CDR3 reads CASAGQVNTEAFF. DNA for the CDR3: TGTGCCAGCGCGGGACAGGTGAACACTGAAGCTTTCTTT.

This clone was picked up a small number of times. The genes are TRBV6-1 and TRBJ2-1; 7 positions match TRBD2. CDR1 is MNHNS and CDR2 is SASEGT in the germline V gene. Unmatched junction bases numbered 8, after V lost 7 bases and J lost 2 bases. The CDR3 extends over 15 amino acids. This chain's CDR3 is CASIGRGLTYNEQFF. CDR3 in DNA: TGTGCCAGCATTGGGCGGGGGTTGACCTACAATGAGCAGTTCTTC.